Presented here are 23 T cell receptor beta chains from one specimen sequenced in a study of T cell changes during pregnancy in multiple sclerosis. Produced via immunoSEQ multiplex PCR; TCRdb's table is partial and in-frame only. The sample yields about 43,000 clones, about nine tenths seen once. The material was peripheral blood, obtained in the second trimester of pregnancy. Every receptor here comes from a female donor in good health, enrolled as a control in a pregnancy study.

The chain's CDR3 is CASRTTGRENTEAFF. The CDR3 DNA reads as TGTGCCAGCAGAACCACGGGCAGGGAGAACACTGAAGCTTTCTTT. The chain combines TRBV25-1 with TRBJ1-1; possibly TRBD1 for D (5 bases). The CDR3 spans 15 residues. CDR1 MGHDK and CDR2 SYGVNS come from the germline V gene. V shed 6 bases and J shed 1 base, with 15 bases lying between them.

This chain uses TRBV11-3 with TRBJ2-3; 8 nucleotides line up with TRBD1. Losses at the gene ends were 0 bases for V and 1 base for J; bases not matched to a gene: 6. The V gene's germline CDR1 is SGHNT and CDR2 YENEEA. This CDR3 comprises 17 residues. In DNA, the CDR3 is TGTGCCAGCAGCTTAGATTTTGGGACAGGCGGCACAGATACGCAGTATTTT. This gives the protein CASSLDFGTGGTDTQYF. The complete variable domain, with remaining parts taken from reference TRBV11-3 and TRBJ2-3, reads EAGVVQSPRYKIIEKKQPVAFWCNPISGHNTLYWYLQNLGQGPELLIRYENEEAVDDSQLPKDRFSAERLKGVDSTLKIQPAELGDSAVYLCASSLDFGTGGTDTQYFGPGTRLTVL.

The rearrangement links TRBV2 to TRBJ1-4; D is perhaps TRBD1 (5 bases). Germline CDR1 is SNHLY and CDR2 is FYNNEI. Deletions cut 4 bases from V and 11 bases from J, with 17 bases between. The CDR3 totals 14 residues. The CDR3 loop is CASSAIRGPAKLFF. CDR3 DNA: TGTGCCAGCAGTGCAATTAGGGGCCCGGCGAAACTGTTTTTT. The full variable domain, its missing parts supplied by reference TRBV2 and TRBJ1-4, is EPEVTQTPSHQVTQMGQEVILRCVPISNHLYFYWYRQILGQKVEFLVSFYNNEISEKSEIFDDQFSVERPDGSNFTLKIRSTKLEDSAMYFCASSAIRGPAKLFFGSGTQLSVL.

The chain couples TRBV6-1 to TRBJ1-6, with 10 bases fitting TRBD1. CDR1 is MNHNS and CDR2 is SASEGT in the germline V gene. Germline trimming cut 4 bases from V and 13 bases from J; bases unmatched to any gene: 16. This CDR3 has 17 residues. The chain's CDR3 is CASSAVAGTGERDPLHF. The CDR3 DNA is TGTGCCAGCAGTGCAGTTGCCGGGACAGGGGAGAGGGATCCCCTCCACTTT.

This clone was seen only a few times. V usage is TRBV30 and J usage is TRBJ2-2, with D perhaps matching TRBD2 (5 bases). Per germline, CDR1 GTSNPN and CDR2 SVGIG (reference sequence). V was pared by 2 bases and J by 3 bases, with 10 bases between. This CDR3 has 14 amino acids. This CDR3 is CAWSSSGYTGELFF. The CDR3 DNA follows: TGTGCCTGGAGTTCAAGCGGTTACACCGGGGAGCTGTTTTTT.

The CDR3 nucleotides are TGTGCCAGCAGTTTATTCCGGTCGCAAGAGACCCAGTACTTC. Protein: CASSLFRSQETQYF. The chain combines TRBV27 with TRBJ2-5; no clear D. CDR1 and CDR2 (germline): MNHEY, SMNVEV (reference sequence). The V end was cut by 1 base, the J end by 2 bases, with 8 bases between. The CDR3 is 14 amino acids.

The rearrangement joins TRBV6-5 to TRBJ2-7; 8 bases map to TRBD2. The CDR3 is made up of 15 amino acids. V was pared by 4 bases and J by 7 bases, with 12 bases of the junction left unmatched. The germline CDR1 and CDR2 sequences are MNHEY and SVGAGI. CDR3 sequence reads: CASSSTGTRRGEQYF. CDR3 sequence (DNA): TGTGCCAGCAGTTCCACCGGGACTAGAAGGGGTGAGCAGTACTTC.

The rearrangement uses TRBV19 and TRBJ2-7, with D possibly being TRBD2 (5 bases). CDR1 is LNHDA and CDR2 is SQIVND in the germline V gene (reference sequence). The CDR3 is made up of 13 amino acids. The V gene lost 2 bases and the J gene lost 4 bases, with 9 bases spanning the gap. The CDR3 coding sequence is TGTGCCAGTAGTATATTCGGGGATTACGAGCAGTACTTC. Amino acids: CASSIFGDYEQYF.

The chain joins TRBV7-9 to TRBJ2-1; 15 bases fit TRBD2. This CDR3 is built from 15 residues. CDR1 is SEHNR and CDR2 is FQNEAQ in the germline V gene (reference sequence). The trim removed 4 bases at V and 7 bases at J, leaving 2 bases unmatched. CDR3 protein: CASSSGLAGGNEQFF. The CDR3 nucleotides are TGTGCCAGCAGCTCCGGACTAGCGGGGGGGAATGAGCAGTTCTTC. Looking up the rest from reference TRBV7-9 and TRBJ2-1 gives the full variable domain: DTGVSQNPRHKITKRGQNVTFRCDPISEHNRLYWYRQTLGQGPEFLTYFQNEAQLEKSRLLSDRFSAERPKGSFSTLEIQRTEQGDSAMYLCASSSGLAGGNEQFFGPGTRLTVL.

This chain connects TRBV6-5 to TRBJ1-6; tentatively, D is TRBD1 (6 bases). The germline gives CDR1 MNHEY, CDR2 SVGAGI. The ends were cut back, 2 bases at V and 10 bases at J, with 15 bases in the middle. The CDR3 is made up of 15 amino acids. The CDR3 coding sequence is TGTGCCAGCAGTTACGACCAGGGGCGAGGGTCACCCCTCCACTTT. Its protein product is CASSYDQGRGSPLHF.

The CDR3 loop is CASSWEGRTYYGYTF. The CDR3 nucleotides are TGTGCCAGTAGTTGGGAGGGCAGGACCTACTATGGCTACACCTTC. This chain connects TRBV19 to TRBJ1-2; no definite D call. V was clipped by 5 bases and J by 3 bases, with 16 bases between them. This CDR3 has 15 residues. The germline V gene encodes CDR1 LNHDA and CDR2 SQIVND (reference sequence).

The sample holds one count of this clone. The chain uses TRBV27 and TRBJ1-1, with D perhaps TRBD1 (6 bases). V shed 4 bases and J shed 0 bases, with 15 bases lying between them. Per the germline V gene, CDR1 is MNHEY and CDR2 is SMNVEV (reference sequence). This CDR3 has 16 amino acids. CDR3 region: CASSSTSTGMNTEAFF. CDR3 in DNA: TGTGCCAGCAGTTCAACCTCAACAGGGATGAACACTGAAGCTTTCTTT.

The genes are TRBV10-3 and TRBJ2-3; D gene unclear. Trimming took 5 bases from V and 6 from J, leaving 12 bases between them. Per the germline V gene, CDR1 is ENHRY and CDR2 is SYGVKD. The CDR3 is 13 amino acids. The CDR3, as DNA: TGTGCCATCAGTTTCTCTCGCGATGATACGCAGTATTTT. Translation gives CAISFSRDDTQYF.

The chain combines TRBV4-3 with TRBJ1-2; no definite D call. Germline V gene lookup returns CDR1 LGHNA and CDR2 YSLEER. Trimming removed 0 bases at V and 6 bases at J, with 8 bases between. The CDR3 covers 13 residues. The CDR3 sequence is CASSQDMADGYTF. CDR3 DNA sequence: TGCGCCAGCAGCCAAGATATGGCGGATGGCTACACCTTC.

The chain uses TRBV7-2 and TRBJ2-2; 12 nucleotides match TRBD2. This CDR3 has 16 amino acids. The trim removed 7 bases at V and 2 bases at J, leaving 5 bases unmatched. Germline CDR1 and CDR2: SGHTA and FQGNSA. The CDR3 coding sequence is TGTGCCAGCATAAGACTAGCGGGGGACAACACCGGGGAGCTGTTTTTT. Its protein is CASIRLAGDNTGELFF.

In this sample, this clone turned up once. J is TRBJ1-2 and V is TRBV27, with D unresolved. Per germline, CDR1 MNHEY and CDR2 SMNVEV (reference sequence). CDR3 length: 14 residues. Between the trimmed V and J ends, which lost 3 bases and 6 bases, there was a span of 14 bases. In DNA, the CDR3 is TGTGCCAGCAGTTTCGTAGGCCCCGGAGATGGCTACACCTTC. As protein: CASSFVGPGDGYTF.

The rearrangement links TRBV6-5 to TRBJ1-3; D is unresolved. The V and J ends lost 5 bases and 4 bases respectively, with 12 bases between them. The CDR3 consists of 14 residues. Germline V gene data show CDR1 as MNHEY and CDR2 as SVGAGI. CDR3 in DNA: TGTGCCAGCAGTCCCGGGGTTGTGGGAAACACCATATATTTT. Protein product: CASSPGVVGNTIYF.

Only one count was recorded for this clone. The rearrangement links TRBV5-4 to TRBJ2-2; a possible D gene is TRBD1 (5 bases). V lost 0 bases, J lost 2 bases, and 8 bases lay in between. The germline gives CDR1 SGHNT, CDR2 YYREEE (reference sequence). The CDR3 is 15 residues long. The CDR3 DNA sequence: TGTGCCAGCAGCTTGGGGACACACAACACCGGGGAGCTGTTTTTT. Translating it yields CASSLGTHNTGELFF.

The chain carries TRBV5-1 and TRBJ2-2, with no clear D. The CDR3 is made up of 15 amino acids. Germline CDR1 SGHRS, CDR2 YFSETQ. V lost 2 bases and J 0 bases, leaving 8 bases between the germline ends. In DNA form, the CDR3 reads TGCGCCAGCAGCTTACAGCTTTCGAACACCGGGGAGCTGTTTTTT. It yields the protein CASSLQLSNTGELFF.

This rearrangement joins TRBV27 to TRBJ1-5; TRBD1 agrees at 8 bases. CDR1 is MNHEY and CDR2 is SMNVEV in the germline V gene (reference sequence). CDR3 length: 14 residues. The V and J ends lost 8 bases and 6 bases, in that order; junction bases with no gene match: 9. The CDR3 DNA sequence: TGTGCCAGCCAACCTACGACAGGGGTTCAGCCCCAGCATTTT. The encoded protein is CASQPTTGVQPQHF.

This rearrangement joins TRBV30 to TRBJ1-1; D call uncertain. CDR1 is GTSNPN and CDR2 is SVGIG in the germline V gene (reference sequence). V was shortened by 5 bases and J by 0 bases, with 7 bases between the two germline ends. The CDR3 consists of 12 residues. In nucleotides, the CDR3 is TGTGCCTGGCAACACCTGAACACTGAAGCTTTCTTT. Translated: CAWQHLNTEAFF.

The V call is TRBV10-3, the J call TRBJ1-4; D might be TRBD1 (5 bases). This CDR3 region has 13 residues. V was clipped by 7 bases and J by 5 bases, with 11 bases between them. Germline lookup yields CDR1 ENHRY and CDR2 SYGVKD. CDR3 DNA sequence: TGTGCCATCACGGCAGGGTGGAATGAAAAACTGTTTTTT. As protein: CAITAGWNEKLFF.

The chain combines TRBV10-1 with TRBJ1-4, with D perhaps TRBD1 (6 bases). Per germline, CDR1 WNHNN and CDR2 SYGVQD (reference sequence). Trimming stripped 7 bases from V and 2 bases from J, with 20 bases between. The CDR3 contains 17 residues. The CDR3 bases are TGCGCCAGCAAATCCCAGGGGCGGTGTTCGACTAATGAAAAACTGTTTTTT. This sequence encodes CASKSQGRCSTNEKLFF.